This TCR beta chain was identified in a study of B cell selection in AIRE deficiency. Conventional CD4 T cells were sorted as CD4+CD127+ cells. Control samples were from healthy, unrelated donors. The CDR3 spans 13 residues. The ends were cut back, 3 bases at V and 7 bases at J, with 13 bases in the middle. Germline CDR1 reads SGHRS; CDR2 reads YFSETQ. A note on this clone: Its antigen is unknown.

Clones were sequenced by immunoSEQ multiplex PCR, and TCRdb holds only the in-frame ones, with some missing. The sample lists roughly 23,000 clones; 96% were seen once. General study points: About 30.6% of healthy-donor shared Treg TCRbeta sequences appeared in patient Tconv cells. CDR3s were shorter in shared Treg sequences, reflecting few non-templated nucleotide insertions. Healthy Tconv contained 36.6% of shared healthy Treg sequences; only TCRbeta sequenced.

The receptor comes from a human donor in good health. Material: CD4+CD127+ conventional T cells sorted from PBMCs. The rearrangement joins TRBV5-1 to TRBJ1-2; D unresolved. The chain's CDR3 is CASSWEGESGYTF. The CDR3 DNA reads TGCGCCAGCAGCTGGGAGGGCGAAAGTGGCTACACCTTC.